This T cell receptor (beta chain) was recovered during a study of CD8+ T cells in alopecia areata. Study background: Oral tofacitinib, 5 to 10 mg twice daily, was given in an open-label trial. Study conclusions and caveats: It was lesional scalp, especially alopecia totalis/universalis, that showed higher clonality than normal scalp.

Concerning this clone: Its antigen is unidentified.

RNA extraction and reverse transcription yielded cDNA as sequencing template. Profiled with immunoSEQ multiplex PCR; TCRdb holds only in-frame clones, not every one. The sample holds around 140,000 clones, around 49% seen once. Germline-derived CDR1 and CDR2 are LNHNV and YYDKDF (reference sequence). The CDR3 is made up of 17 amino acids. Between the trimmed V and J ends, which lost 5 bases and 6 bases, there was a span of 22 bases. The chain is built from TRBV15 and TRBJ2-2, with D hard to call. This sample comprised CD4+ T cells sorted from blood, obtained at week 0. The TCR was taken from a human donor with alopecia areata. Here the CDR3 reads CATSYHPRASVAGELFF. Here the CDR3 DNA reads TGTGCCACCAGCTACCACCCTCGGGCTAGTGTCGCCGGGGAGCTGTTTTTT.